Presented here are 3 T cell receptor beta chains from one specimen sequenced in a study of CD8 T cells in ankylosing spondylitis. TCRdb fed the 5' RACE reads into MiXCR, producing one record per CDR3 protein. The table has 200,000 or so distinct CDR3 sequences, approximately 12% seen once; the top ten hold 8% to 13%. Sequenced: blood, either unsorted or a sorted T cell fraction (not recorded which). These receptors originate from a female donor with ankylosing spondylitis or in good health (not recorded which).

The sample holds many counts of this clonotype. The V and J genes are TRBV6-2 or TRBV6-3 and TRBJ2-7; the D call may be TRBD1 or TRBD2 (5 bases each). The germline gives CDR1 MNHEY, CDR2 SVGEGT. Between the trimmed V and J ends, which lost 1 base and 1 base, there was a span of 8 bases. This CDR3 region has 14 residues. This CDR3 is CASSYYGGSYEQYF. Here the CDR3 DNA reads TGTGCCAGCAGTTACTATGGGGGATCCTACGAGCAGTACTTC.

This clonotype was seen at least ten times. J is TRBJ2-2 and V is TRBV24-1; no firm D call. The V gene lost 0 bases and the J gene lost 5 bases, with 9 bases spanning the gap. The V gene's germline CDR1 is KGHDR and CDR2 SFDVKD. The CDR3 extends over 15 amino acids. The CDR3 loop is CATSDLVLGTGELFF. The CDR3 DNA is TGTGCCACCAGTGATTTGGTACTTGGGACCGGGGAGCTGTTTTTT.

Only a few counts were recorded for this clonotype. The J gene is TRBJ1-2, the V gene TRBV11-2; D unclear. Germline V gene data show CDR1 as SGHAT and CDR2 as FQNNGV. This CDR3 comprises 14 residues. V dropped 3 bases and J dropped 2 bases, with 10 bases sitting between them. The CDR3 region is CASSFFSGNYGYTF. The CDR3 DNA reads as TGTGCCAGCAGCTTTTTCTCGGGGAACTATGGCTACACCTTC.